This record covers a single T cell receptor beta chain. This CDR3 contains 18 residues. Trimming cost V 0 bases and J 0 bases, with 17 bases left between them. Germline-derived CDR1 and CDR2 are SGHVS and FNYEAQ. In the original processing: Cell counts per sample came from amplifying reference gene primers. Here immunoSEQ multiplex PCR was the method, and the copy in TCRdb shows in-frame clones only, minus some. V, J and clone size derive from that table, while D and trimming were established from the DNA sequence. The sample contains roughly 110,000 clones, about four fifths of which appear only once. The data were obtained in a study of blood T cell repertoires in COVID-19. Overall study: Both acute and convalescent COVID-19 samples were obtained from the United States, Italy and Spain. PBMCs, B-cell-depleted T cells, or T cells provided the cDNA or gDNA that made up the material.

This sequence joins TRBV7-6 and TRBJ1-1; a weak D match, TRBD1 (5 bases). Sequenced: peripheral blood. The origin of this receptor is a human donor in a cohort sampled during active COVID-19. CDR3 in DNA: TGTGCCAGCAGCTTAGCTTTAGTAAGGGGAACTATGAACACTGAAGCTTTCTTT. As protein: CASSLALVRGTMNTEAFF.